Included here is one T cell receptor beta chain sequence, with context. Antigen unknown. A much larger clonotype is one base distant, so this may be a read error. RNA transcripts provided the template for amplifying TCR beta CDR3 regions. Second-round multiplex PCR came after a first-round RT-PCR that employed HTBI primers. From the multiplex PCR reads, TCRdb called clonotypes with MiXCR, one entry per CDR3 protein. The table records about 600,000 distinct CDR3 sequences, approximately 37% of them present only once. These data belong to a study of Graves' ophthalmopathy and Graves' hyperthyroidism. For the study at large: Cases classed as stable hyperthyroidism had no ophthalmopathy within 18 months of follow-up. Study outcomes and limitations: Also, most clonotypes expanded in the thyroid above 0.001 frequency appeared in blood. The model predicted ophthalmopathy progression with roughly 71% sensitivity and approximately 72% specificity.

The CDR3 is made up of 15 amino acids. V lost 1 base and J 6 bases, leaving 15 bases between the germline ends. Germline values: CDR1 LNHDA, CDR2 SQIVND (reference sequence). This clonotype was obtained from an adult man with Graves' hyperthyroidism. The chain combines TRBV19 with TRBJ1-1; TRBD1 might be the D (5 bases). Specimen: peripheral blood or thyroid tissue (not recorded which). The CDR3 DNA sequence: TGTGCCAGTAGTATAGTGCAAACGGGGGACGCTGAAGCTTTCTTT. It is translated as CASSIVQTGDAEAFF.